Presented here are 16 T cell receptor beta chains from one specimen sequenced in a study of cytomegalovirus exposure and HLA in healthy donors. Primers for the PCR totalled 60 Vbeta and 13 Jbeta. Profiling relied on immunoSEQ multiplex PCR, and the TCRdb table lists in-frame clones only, not all of them. The data show 95,000 to 150,000 clones, 70% to 85% seen once. Source material: PBMCs. The receptors originated from a human donor in good health.

As concerns this clone: The sample holds other DNA sequences that translate to the same CDR3. The V and J genes are TRBV15 and TRBJ2-3, with D unresolved. CDR1 and CDR2 (germline): LNHNV, YYDKDF (reference sequence). The CDR3 contains 13 residues. V lost 0 bases, J lost 5 bases, and 6 bases lay in between. Here the CDR3 DNA reads TGTGCCACCAGCAGAGATCCGGGAGATACGCAGTATTTT. This codes for CATSRDPGDTQYF.

V is TRBV10-3 and J is TRBJ2-3, with 11 nucleotides matching TRBD2. Germline-derived CDR1 and CDR2 are ENHRY and SYGVKD. The V and J ends lost 3 bases and 6 bases, in that order; junction bases with no gene match: 5. CDR3 size: 15 residues. The CDR3 DNA sequence: TGTGCCATCAGTGACCGACTAGCGGGAAGTGATACGCAGTATTTT. Translated: CAISDRLAGSDTQYF.

This chain joins TRBV29-1 and TRBJ2-5, with 15 bases identical to TRBD2. After removal of 0 bases from V and 5 bases from J, the junction contained 7 bases not matched to a gene. Germline CDR1 SQVTM, CDR2 ANQGSEA. This CDR3 region has 17 residues. The CDR3 region has the DNA TGCAGCGTTGAAGATGGACTAGCGGGAGGGGATGGGGAGACCCAGTACTTC. Protein product: CSVEDGLAGGDGETQYF.

The chain combines TRBV5-8 with TRBJ1-1; 11 bases align to TRBD1. The junction had 12 bases not matched to a gene; V was cut back by 4 bases and J by 4 bases. The CDR3 has 17 residues. The germline gives CDR1 SGHTS, CDR2 YDEGEE. CDR3 loop: CASSHWTGGNEGTEAFF. CDR3 bases: TGTGCCAGCAGCCATTGGACAGGGGGCAATGAGGGCACTGAAGCTTTCTTT.

The chain recombines TRBV2 with TRBJ2-5, with 10 bases that match TRBD2. The J call is doubtful: the DNA matches TRBJ2-7 better. The germline V gene encodes CDR1 SNHLY and CDR2 FYNNEI. CDR3 length: 16 residues. CDR3 region: CASSEAPSSGRYEQYF. The CDR3 DNA reads TGTGCCAGCAGTGAAGCGCCCAGTAGCGGGAGGTACGAGCAGTACTTC.

This clone has more than one count but fewer than ten. The rearrangement uses TRBV6-1 and TRBJ2-3; unclear D gene. The CDR3 consists of 13 residues. Trimming took off 8 bases at V and 2 bases at J, with 11 bases between the two ends. Germline V gives CDR1 MNHNS, CDR2 SASEGT. CDR3 amino acids: CASRPENTDTQYF. CDR3 coding DNA: TGTGCCAGCCGGCCGGAGAACACAGATACGCAGTATTTT.

V and J are TRBV7-9 and TRBJ1-5; TRBD1 aligns across 12 bases. V dropped 4 bases and J dropped 8; count of bases not matched to a gene: 3. This CDR3 is built from 14 residues. Germline V gene sequence: CDR1 SEHNR, CDR2 FQNEAQ (reference sequence). DNA of the CDR3: TGTGCCAGCAGCTCCGGGACAGGGGGCGAGCCCCAGCATTTT. Its translation: CASSSGTGGEPQHF.

This clone was counted between two and nine times. The CDR3 DNA sequence: TGCGCCAGCAGCCCAGGTGACCGCACAGATACGCAGTATTTT. Encoded protein: CASSPGDRTDTQYF. The chain carries TRBV5-1 and TRBJ2-3; no clear D gene. CDR1 SGHRS and CDR2 YFSETQ come from the germline V gene. V was cut by 4 bases and J by 1 base, with 10 bases left in between. CDR3 length: 14 amino acids.

The chain recombines TRBV7-8 with TRBJ2-5; tentatively, D is TRBD2 (5 bases). The V end lost 5 bases, the J end lost 2 bases, and 12 bases lay between the germline ends. CDR1 is SGHVS, CDR2 FQNEAQ, per germline. The length of the CDR3 is 14 residues. In DNA, the CDR3 is TGTGCCAGCAGCCCGGGGAGTTGGCAAGAGACCCAGTACTTC. It translates to CASSPGSWQETQYF.

The rearrangement uses TRBV27 and TRBJ2-3; TRBD2 matches 9 bases. V lost 10 bases to trimming and J lost 5 bases; unmatched junction nucleotides: 13. The CDR3 covers 15 residues. Germline V gene sequence: CDR1 MNHEY, CDR2 SMNVEV (reference sequence). CDR3 sequence: CAISLMAGGRDTQYF. The CDR3 DNA is TGTGCCATCTCCTTGATGGCGGGAGGGCGAGATACGCAGTATTTT.

This clone has only a few counts. The V gene is TRBV5-1, the J gene TRBJ2-7, with D maybe TRBD2 (6 bases). Trimming took 4 bases from V and 0 from J, leaving 14 bases between them. Germline V gene data show CDR1 as SGHRS and CDR2 as YFSETQ. The CDR3 runs 15 residues. The CDR3 nucleotides read TGCGCCAGCAGCAGGACCGGCGGGGACTCCTACGAGCAGTACTTC. It translates to CASSRTGGDSYEQYF.

The chain combines TRBV7-9 with TRBJ1-5; D gene uncertain. This CDR3 spans 16 amino acids. Germline V gene sequence: CDR1 SEHNR, CDR2 FQNEAQ (reference sequence). Trimming shortened V by 6 bases and J by 0 bases, and 15 bases separated the two germline ends. CDR3 residues: CASSDGFGNSNQPQHF. Here the CDR3 DNA reads TGTGCCAGCAGTGACGGGTTCGGAAATAGCAATCAGCCCCAGCATTTT.

The J gene is TRBJ2-5, the V gene TRBV7-3, with 12 bases identical to TRBD1. The germline V gene encodes CDR1 SGHTA and CDR2 FQGTGA. The CDR3 spans 15 residues. V shed 2 bases and J 5 bases; nucleotides not matched to a gene: 3. Here the CDR3 reads CASSLGGTGGETQYF. The CDR3 region has the DNA TGTGCCAGCAGCTTAGGAGGGACAGGGGGCGAGACCCAGTACTTC. Variable domain in full (rest from reference TRBV7-3 and TRBJ2-5): GAGVSQTPSNKVTEKGKYVELRCDPISGHTALYWYRQSLGQGPEFLIYFQGTGAADDSGLPNDRFFAVRPEGSVSTLKIQRTERGDSAVYLCASSLGGTGGETQYFGPGTRLLVL.

The rearrangement joins TRBV7-9 to TRBJ2-3; 10 bases agree with TRBD2. V dropped 3 bases and J dropped 4; count of bases not matched to a gene: 7. This CDR3 contains 16 residues. Germline CDR1 reads SEHNR; CDR2 reads FQNEAQ (reference sequence). The CDR3 bases are TGTGCCAGCAGCTTTTACAGCGGGAGGGCCGCAGATACGCAGTATTTT. Translated: CASSFYSGRAADTQYF.

The chain combines TRBV10-1 with TRBJ1-1; unclear D gene. There are 13 residues in the CDR3. Between the trimmed V and J ends, which lost 6 bases and 0 bases, there was a span of 8 bases. CDR1 and CDR2 (germline): WNHNN, SYGVQD (reference sequence). The CDR3 spells CASRRELNTEAFF. DNA for the CDR3: TGCGCCAGCAGGCGGGAACTGAACACTGAAGCTTTCTTT.

The genes are TRBV6-6 and TRBJ2-7; TRBD2 aligns across 9 bases. CDR3 length: 15 amino acids. J was trimmed by 6 bases and V by 2 bases; bases with no gene match: 8. Germline V gene lookup returns CDR1 MNHNY and CDR2 SVGAGI (reference sequence). The CDR3 nucleotides read TGTGCCAGCAGTTACGGTAGCGGGAGATCCCTCGAGCAGTACTTC. Translating it yields CASSYGSGRSLEQYF.